This TCR beta chain was observed in a study of type 1 regulatory T cells. TCRdb independently ran MiXCR on the reads; one entry per CDR3 protein. The sample lists approximately 97,000 distinct CDR3 sequences, 25% to 40% occurring once. Sequences were obtained from CD4+ T cells, either the whole sample or a sorted fraction (not recorded which). This receptor was identified in a human donor in good health.

CDR3 sequence: CSAENRLGLGGGEQYF. The CDR3 DNA sequence: TGCAGTGCCGAAAACCGCCTAGGGTTGGGGGGTGGCGAGCAGTACTTC. The chain couples TRBV20-1 to TRBJ2-7; TRBD2 is a possible D gene (6 bases). Germline CDR1 is DFQATT and CDR2 is SNEGSKA (reference sequence). This CDR3 has 16 residues. The V end was cut by 6 bases, the J end by 6 bases, with 27 bases between.